These T cell receptor beta chains were read from a single sample in a study of regulatory T cells in long-lasting Graves disease. Each CDR3 protein gets one entry after TCRdb re-called the multiplex PCR reads with MiXCR. The sample holds about 470,000 distinct CDR3 sequences, about a fifth seen once. The input for sequencing was peripheral blood mononuclear cells (PBMCs), taken when the disease was refractory, from a patient treated with antithyroid drugs. These receptors all come from a female donor with Graves disease. Both conserved end residues are part of each CDR3. D genes are given only for firm matches. Some rows mark clone size as missing; the rest say once, few, many or name a class of expanded clone.

d_call | clone_size | j_call | cdr3_length | v_call | cdr3_aa | cdr3_nt
. | . | TRBJ2-5 | 14 | TRBV7-2 | CASSLVAIQETQHF | TGTGCCAGCAGCTTAGTGGCAATCCAAGAGACCCAGCACTTC
. | . | TRBJ2-7 | 15 | TRBV9 | CASSVGWGVSYEQYF | TGTGCCAGCAGCGTAGGTTGGGGGGTCTCCTACGAGCAGTACTTC
. | few | TRBJ2-3 | 17 | TRBV5-1 | CASSSGPGLPSTDTQYF | TGCGCCAGCAGCTCCGGCCCAGGGCTACCTAGCACAGATACGCAGTATTTT
TRBD2 | few | TRBJ2-7 | 16 | TRBV6-1 | CASSQRTSGSTYEQYF | TGTGCCAGCAGCCAGCGGACTAGCGGGTCCACCTACGAGCAGTACTTC
. | few | TRBJ1-5 | 13 | TRBV4-2 | CASSQDSGQPQHF | TGTGCCAGCAGCCAAGATTCGGGTCAGCCCCAGCATTTT
. | many | TRBJ1-5 | 16 | TRBV24-1 | CATSDTTGIGNQPQHF | TGTGCCACCAGTGACACCACAGGGATTGGCAATCAGCCCCAGCATTTT
. | few | TRBJ1-4 | 16 | TRBV28 | CASSFDTGAFNEKLFF | TGTGCCAGCAGTTTCGATACAGGCGCCTTTAATGAAAAACTGTTTTTT
TRBD2 | . | TRBJ2-2 | 14 | TRBV30 | CAWTSGGDTGEPFF | TGTGCCTGGACTAGCGGGGGAGACACCGGGGAGCCGTTTTTT
. | . | TRBJ2-2 | 15 | TRBV28 | CASRTSGSNTGELFF | TGTGCCAGCAGAACCAGCGGCTCGAACACCGGGGAGCTGTTTTTT
. | few | TRBJ2-5 | 15 | TRBV24-1 | CATSVGDTTRETQYF | TGTGCCACCAGTGTGGGGGACACCACCCGGGAGACCCAGTACTTC
TRBD2 | few | TRBJ2-7 | 16 | TRBV13 | CASSPMGAGLSYEQYF | TGTGCCAGCAGCCCGATGGGAGCGGGACTATCCTACGAGCAGTACTTC
TRBD2 | many | TRBJ2-5 | 17 | TRBV6-5 | CASSYITTSGSGETQYF | TGTGCCAGCAGTTACATCACGACTAGCGGGAGTGGTGAGACCCAGTACTTC